This T cell receptor (beta chain) appears in the sequencing data of a study of blood T cell repertoires in COVID-19. The wider study: Acute-phase and convalescent COVID-19 samples originated in the United States, Italy and Spain.

Authors' methods: Nucleated cell counts were estimated from reference gene primer amplification. The assay was immunoSEQ multiplex PCR, and TCRdb's table has in-frame clones only and misses some. The V and J calls and clone size are taken from that table; D and trimming were inferred from the DNA. The sample comprises about 220,000 clones, roughly 90% of which are singletons, and roughly 2.6% rests with the top ten. This CDR3 is 11 amino acids long. Germline V lookup: CDR1 SQVTM, CDR2 ANQGSEA. Trimming took off 5 bases at V and 7 bases at J, with 9 bases between the two ends. Enrolled through a virtual design, the participants were between 18 and 89 years of age and came from about two dozen US areas. Cohort assignment relied on participant-reported clinical history.

This receptor was obtained from a woman between 25 and 40 years old with acute COVID-19. V is TRBV29-1 and J is TRBJ2-1; D not certain. The specimen sequenced was PBMCs or T cells enriched from blood (not recorded which). The CDR3 DNA reads TGCAGCGTTCCTGAGTTGAATGAGCAGTTCTTC. It yields the protein CSVPELNEQFF.